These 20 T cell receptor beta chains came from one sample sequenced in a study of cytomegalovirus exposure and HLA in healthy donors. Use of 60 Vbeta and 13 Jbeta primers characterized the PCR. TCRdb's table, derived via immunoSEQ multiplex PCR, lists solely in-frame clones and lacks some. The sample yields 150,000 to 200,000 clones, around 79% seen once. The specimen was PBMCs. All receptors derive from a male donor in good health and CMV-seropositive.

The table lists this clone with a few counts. The chain's CDR3 is CASSYTGTHNEQFF. In DNA form, the CDR3 reads TGTGCCAGCAGTTACACAGGAACCCACAATGAGCAGTTCTTC. This chain links TRBV6-5 with TRBJ2-1; D might be TRBD1 (5 bases). CDR3 size: 14 residues. Trimming left V 2 bases short and J 5 bases short, with 10 bases between. Germline V gene lookup returns CDR1 MNHEY and CDR2 SVGAGI.

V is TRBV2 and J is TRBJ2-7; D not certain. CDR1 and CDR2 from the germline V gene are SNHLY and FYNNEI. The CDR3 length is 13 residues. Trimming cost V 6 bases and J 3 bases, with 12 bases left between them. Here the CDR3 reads CASRETLYYEQYF. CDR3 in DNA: TGTGCCAGCAGGGAGACTCTATACTACGAGCAGTACTTC. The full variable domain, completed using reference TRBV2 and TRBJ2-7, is EPEVTQTPSHQVTQMGQEVILRCVPISNHLYFYWYRQILGQKVEFLVSFYNNEISEKSEIFDDQFSVERPDGSNFTLKIRSTKLEDSAMYFCASRETLYYEQYFGPGTRLTVT.

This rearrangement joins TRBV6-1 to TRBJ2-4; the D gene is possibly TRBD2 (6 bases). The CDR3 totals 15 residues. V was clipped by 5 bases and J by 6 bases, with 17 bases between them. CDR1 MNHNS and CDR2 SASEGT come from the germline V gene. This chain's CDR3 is CASSPRTGDLNIQYF. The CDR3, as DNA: TGTGCCAGCAGTCCCCGGACGGGGGATTTAAACATTCAGTACTTC.

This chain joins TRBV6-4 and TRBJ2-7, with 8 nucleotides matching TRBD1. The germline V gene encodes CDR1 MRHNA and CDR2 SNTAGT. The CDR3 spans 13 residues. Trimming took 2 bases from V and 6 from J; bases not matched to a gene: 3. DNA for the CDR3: TGTGCCAGCAGTGACGACAGGGGAGGCGAGCAGTACTTC. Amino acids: CASSDDRGGEQYF.

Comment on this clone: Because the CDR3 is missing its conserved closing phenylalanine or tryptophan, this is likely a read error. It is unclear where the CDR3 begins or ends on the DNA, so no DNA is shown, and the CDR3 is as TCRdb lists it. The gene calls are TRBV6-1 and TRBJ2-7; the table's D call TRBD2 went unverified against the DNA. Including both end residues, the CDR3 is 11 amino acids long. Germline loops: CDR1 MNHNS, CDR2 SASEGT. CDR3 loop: CAAVGDGVQDS.

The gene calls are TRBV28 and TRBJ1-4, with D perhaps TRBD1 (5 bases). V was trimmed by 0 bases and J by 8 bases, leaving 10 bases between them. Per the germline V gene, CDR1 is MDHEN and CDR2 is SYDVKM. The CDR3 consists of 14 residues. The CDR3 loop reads CASSLWAGREKLFF. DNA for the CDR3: TGTGCCAGCAGTTTATGGGCAGGGCGAGAAAAACTGTTTTTT.

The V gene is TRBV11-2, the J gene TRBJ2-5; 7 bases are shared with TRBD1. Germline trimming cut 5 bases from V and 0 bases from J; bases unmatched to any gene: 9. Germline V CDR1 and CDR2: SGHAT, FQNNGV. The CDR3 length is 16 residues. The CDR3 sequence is CASSLAPDRDQETQYF. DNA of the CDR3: TGTGCCAGCAGCCTAGCTCCCGACAGGGACCAAGAGACCCAGTACTTC.

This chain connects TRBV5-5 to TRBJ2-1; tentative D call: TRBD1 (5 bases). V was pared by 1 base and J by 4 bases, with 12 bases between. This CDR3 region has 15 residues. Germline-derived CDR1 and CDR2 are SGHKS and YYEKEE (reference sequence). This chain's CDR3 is CASSLFTGAYNEQFF. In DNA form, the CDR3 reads TGTGCCAGCAGCTTGTTCACAGGTGCTTACAATGAGCAGTTCTTC.

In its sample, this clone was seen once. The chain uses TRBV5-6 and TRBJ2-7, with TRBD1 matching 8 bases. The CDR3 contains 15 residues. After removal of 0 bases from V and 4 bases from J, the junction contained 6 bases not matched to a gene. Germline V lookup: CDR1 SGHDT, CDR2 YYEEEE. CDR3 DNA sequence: TGTGCCAGCAGCTTGGGTGGGACAGGCTCTTACGAGCAGTACTTC. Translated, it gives CASSLGGTGSYEQYF.

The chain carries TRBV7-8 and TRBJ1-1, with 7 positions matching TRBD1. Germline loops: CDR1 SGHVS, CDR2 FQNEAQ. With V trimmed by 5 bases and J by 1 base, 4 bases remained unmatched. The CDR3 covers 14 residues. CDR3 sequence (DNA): TGTGCCAGCAGCGAGGGACAGAGGAACACTGAAGCTTTCTTT. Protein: CASSEGQRNTEAFF.

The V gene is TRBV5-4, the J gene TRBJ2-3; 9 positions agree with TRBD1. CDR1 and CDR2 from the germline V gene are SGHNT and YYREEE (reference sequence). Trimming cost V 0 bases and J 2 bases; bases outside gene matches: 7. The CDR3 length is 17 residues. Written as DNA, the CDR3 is TGTGCCAGCAGCTTGGCGAAGGGGACAGGGCCCACAGATACGCAGTATTTT. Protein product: CASSLAKGTGPTDTQYF.

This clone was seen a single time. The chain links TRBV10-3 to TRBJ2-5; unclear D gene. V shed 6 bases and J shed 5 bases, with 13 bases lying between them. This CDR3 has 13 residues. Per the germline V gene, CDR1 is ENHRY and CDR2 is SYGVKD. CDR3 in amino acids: CAIRTGGSETQYF. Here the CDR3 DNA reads TGTGCCATCAGGACCGGCGGCAGCGAGACCCAGTACTTC.

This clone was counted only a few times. CDR3 DNA sequence: TGTGCCAGCAGCCCACGACAGCACACTAATGAAAAACTGTTTTTT. It codes for CASSPRQHTNEKLFF. The chain recombines TRBV5-4 with TRBJ1-4; possibly TRBD1 for D (5 bases). CDR3 size: 15 residues. Looked up from germline, CDR1 is SGHNT and CDR2 is YYREEE (reference sequence). Trimming left V 4 bases short and J 2 bases short, with 12 bases between.

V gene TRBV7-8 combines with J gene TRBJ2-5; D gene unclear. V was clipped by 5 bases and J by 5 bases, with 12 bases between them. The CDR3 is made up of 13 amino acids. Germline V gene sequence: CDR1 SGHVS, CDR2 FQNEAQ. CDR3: CASSPRSGETQYF. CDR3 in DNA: TGTGCCAGCAGCCCTCGGAGTGGGGAGACCCAGTACTTC.

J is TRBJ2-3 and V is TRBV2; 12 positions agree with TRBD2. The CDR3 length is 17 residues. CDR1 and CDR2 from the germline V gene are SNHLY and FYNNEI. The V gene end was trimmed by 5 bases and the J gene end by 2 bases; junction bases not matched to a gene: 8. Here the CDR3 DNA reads TGTGCCAGCAGTTTTAGACTAGCGGGGGCCCTCACAGATACGCAGTATTTT. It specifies CASSFRLAGALTDTQYF.

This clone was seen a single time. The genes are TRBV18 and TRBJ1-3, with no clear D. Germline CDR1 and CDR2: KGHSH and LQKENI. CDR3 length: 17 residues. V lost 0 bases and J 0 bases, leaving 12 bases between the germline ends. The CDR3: CASSPPSVYGSGNTIYF. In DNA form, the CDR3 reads TGTGCCAGCTCACCACCGAGTGTCTACGGCTCTGGAAACACCATATATTTT.

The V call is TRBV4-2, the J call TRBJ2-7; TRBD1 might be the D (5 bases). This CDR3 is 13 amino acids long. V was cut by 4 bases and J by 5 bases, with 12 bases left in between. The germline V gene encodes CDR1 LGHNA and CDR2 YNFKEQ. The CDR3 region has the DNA TGTGCCAGCAGCCCCTCCAGGGCGGACGAGCAGTACTTC. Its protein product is CASSPSRADEQYF.

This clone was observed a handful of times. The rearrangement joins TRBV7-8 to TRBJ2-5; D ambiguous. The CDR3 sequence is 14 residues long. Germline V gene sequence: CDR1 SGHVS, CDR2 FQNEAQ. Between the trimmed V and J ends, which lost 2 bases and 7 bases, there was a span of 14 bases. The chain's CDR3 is CASSLSAQPPTQYF. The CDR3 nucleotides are TGTGCCAGCAGCTTAAGCGCCCAGCCGCCGACCCAGTACTTC.

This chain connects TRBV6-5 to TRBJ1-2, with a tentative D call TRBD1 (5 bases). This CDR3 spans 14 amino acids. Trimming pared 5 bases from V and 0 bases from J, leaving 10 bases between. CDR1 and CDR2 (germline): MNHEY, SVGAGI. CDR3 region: CASSVEQANYGYTF. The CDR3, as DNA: TGTGCCAGCAGTGTAGAACAGGCTAACTATGGCTACACCTTC.

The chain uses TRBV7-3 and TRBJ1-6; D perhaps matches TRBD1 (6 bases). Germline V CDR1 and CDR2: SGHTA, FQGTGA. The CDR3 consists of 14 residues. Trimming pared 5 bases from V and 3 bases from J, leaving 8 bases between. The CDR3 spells CASSADSYNSPLHF. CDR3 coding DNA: TGTGCCAGCAGCGCGGACAGCTATAATTCACCCCTCCACTTT. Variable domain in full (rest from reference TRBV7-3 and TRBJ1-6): GAGVSQTPSNKVTEKGKYVELRCDPISGHTALYWYRQSLGQGPEFLIYFQGTGAADDSGLPNDRFFAVRPEGSVSTLKIQRTERGDSAVYLCASSADSYNSPLHFGNGTRLTVT.